The rows below give T cell receptor beta chains drawn from one sample of a study of cytomegalovirus exposure and HLA in healthy donors. Some clones are missing from TCRdb's copy, which holds only in-frame ones; the method was immunoSEQ multiplex PCR. The sample includes around 120,000 clones, 65% to 80% of them seen just once. The source material was PBMCs. These receptor sequences come from a man between 60 and 75 years old in good health and CMV-seropositive. Each CDR3 is given with its conserved first and last residue. D genes are given only for firm matches. The size field is filled for only some rows; it gives once, few, many or a size class.

>17|-|TRBV10-3|TRBD1|TRBJ1-2
CAISESSLGTDGNGYTF
TGTGCCATCAGTGAGTCGTCTCTGGGGACAGACGGCAATGGCTACACCTTC
>16|few|TRBV4-1|TRBD1|TRBJ1-4
CASSLSWTGGREKLFF
TGCGCCAGCAGCCTTTCCTGGACAGGGGGCAGAGAAAAACTGTTTTTT
>16|-|TRBV11-2|-|TRBJ2-1
CASSLWGGNSYNEQFF
TGTGCCAGCAGCTTATGGGGCGGTAACTCCTACAATGAGCAGTTCTTC
>16|once|TRBV19|TRBD2|TRBJ2-1
CASSIPGLGFYNEQFF
TGTGCCAGTAGTATTCCAGGACTAGGTTTTTACAATGAGCAGTTCTTC
>15|-|TRBV2|TRBD1|TRBJ2-5
CASSRTGHNQETQYF
TGTGCCAGCAGTCGGACAGGGCATAACCAAGAGACCCAGTACTTC
>15|once|TRBV5-1|-|TRBJ2-1
CASSWDTPGESEQFF
TGCGCCAGCAGCTGGGACACCCCCGGGGAGAGTGAGCAGTTCTTC
>17|-|TRBV7-6|-|TRBJ1-6
CASSLAQTSSYNSPLHF
TGTGCCAGCAGCTTAGCACAGACGAGCTCCTATAATTCACCCCTCCACTTT
>16|-|TRBV12-5|TRBD2|TRBJ2-3
CASVLGAGGPTDTQYF
TGTGCTAGTGTACTTGGCGCGGGAGGCCCCACAGATACGCAGTATTTT
>13|-|TRBV11-3|-|TRBJ1-6
CASSLDPQSPLHF
TGTGCCAGCAGCTTAGATCCCCAGTCACCCCTCCACTTT
>13|-|TRBV10-3|-|TRBJ1-3
CAISTGIGNTIYF
TGTGCCATCAGTACAGGGATTGGAAACACCATATATTTT
>12|-|TRBV7-7|-|TRBJ2-5
CASSPTRGTQYF
TGTGCCAGCAGCCCCACCCGGGGGACCCAGTACTTC
>15|-|TRBV30|-|TRBJ1-6
CASNFLSPSYTPLHF
TGTGCCTCAAATTTCCTGAGCCCTTCGTATACACCCCTCCACTTT
>18|-|TRBV19|-|TRBJ2-5
CASSIDIRNLSRSETQYF
TGTGCCAGTAGTATAGATATCCGTAATTTATCGCGTTCCGAGACCCAGTACTTC
>16|-|TRBV5-4|TRBD1|TRBJ1-1
CASSMGTGRTGTEAFF
TGTGCCAGCAGCATGGGGACAGGAAGAACGGGCACTGAAGCTTTCTTT
>14|few|TRBV5-1|-|TRBJ2-7
CASSLSWSTYEQYF
TGCGCCAGCAGCTTGAGTTGGTCTACTTACGAGCAGTACTTC
>16|-|TRBV9|TRBD1|TRBJ1-3
CASSVRDRYSGNTIYF
TGTGCCAGCAGCGTCCGGGACAGATACTCTGGAAACACCATATATTTT
>16|few|TRBV11-2|-|TRBJ1-1
CASTPLAGRMNTEAFF
TGTGCCAGCACCCCTTTAGCGGGGCGCATGAACACTGAAGCTTTCTTT
>15|-|TRBV5-1|-|TRBJ2-7
CASSLEAGSTYEQYF
TGCGCCAGCAGCTTGGAGGCAGGCTCAACCTACGAGCAGTACTTC
>15|-|TRBV18|-|TRBJ1-1
CASSPLGRQNTEAFF
TGTGCCAGCTCACCACTGGGCAGGCAGAACACTGAAGCTTTCTTT
>15|few|TRBV7-2|TRBD2|TRBJ2-1
CASSFLAGAFAEQFF
TGTGCCAGCAGCTTTCTAGCGGGAGCTTTCGCTGAGCAGTTCTTC
>16|-|TRBV25-1|TRBD1|TRBJ2-5
CASQPGQGGGQETQYF
TGTGCCAGCCAGCCGGGACAGGGGGGAGGACAAGAGACCCAGTACTTC
>17|few|TRBV28|-|TRBJ1-1
CASSSATTGPVDTEAFF
TGTGCCAGCAGCTCAGCAACAACAGGGCCAGTTGACACTGAAGCTTTCTTT
>15|few|TRBV5-8|-|TRBJ2-7
CASSRADRIYYEQYF
TGTGCCAGCAGCCGTGCTGACAGGATATACTACGAGCAGTACTTC
>14|-|TRBV5-1|TRBD1|TRBJ2-5
CASSFGQVQETQYF
TGCGCCAGCAGCTTTGGACAGGTTCAAGAGACCCAGTACTTC
>15|-|TRBV10-3|-|TRBJ1-2
CAISESATVNYGYTF
TGTGCCATCAGTGAGTCGGCGACAGTCAACTATGGCTACACCTTC
>13|once|TRBV28|TRBD1|TRBJ2-5
CATRGRGWETQYF
TGTGCCACCAGGGGCAGGGGGTGGGAGACCCAGTACTTC
>16|-|TRBV19|TRBD1|TRBJ1-2
CASSASYRGASYGYTF
TGTGCCAGTAGTGCCTCGTACAGGGGGGCCTCCTATGGCTACACCTTC
>15|few|TRBV5-1|-|TRBJ2-5
CASSLVGGLGETQYF
TGCGCCAGCAGCTTGGTAGGAGGTTTAGGTGAGACCCAGTACTTC
>14|-|TRBV28|-|TRBJ2-7
CASSLSRRAYEQYF
TGTGCCAGCAGTTTGTCCAGGAGGGCCTACGAGCAGTACTTC
>18|-|TRBV28|TRBD2|TRBJ2-3
CASSTAPGTSGSGDTQYF
TGTGCCAGCAGTACGGCTCCGGGGACTAGCGGCTCAGGGGATACGCAGTATTTT
>16|-|TRBV11-2|-|TRBJ2-7
CASSPPGGGPYYEQYF
TGTGCCAGCAGCCCCCCTGGAGGGGGCCCCTACTACGAGCAGTACTTC
>13|-|TRBV6-4|-|TRBJ2-1
CASSDDLYNEQFF
TGTGCCAGCAGTGACGACTTATACAATGAGCAGTTCTTC
>15|-|TRBV2|-|TRBJ2-7
CASKRNFPGSYEQYF
TGTGCCAGCAAAAGAAATTTCCCGGGTTCCTACGAGCAGTACTTC
>13|-|TRBV7-7|-|TRBJ2-7
CASSPTTGNEQYF
TGTGCTAGCAGCCCAACTACAGGGAACGAGCAGTACTTC
>12|-|TRBV6-6|-|TRBJ2-1
CASSFTFNEQFF
TGTGCCAGCAGTTTCACTTTTAATGAGCAGTTCTTC
>15|-|TRBV7-2|-|TRBJ1-2
CARRRVGAINYGYTF
TGTGCGCGAAGAAGAGTAGGGGCTATTAACTATGGCTACACCTTC
>16|-|TRBV4-2|TRBD2|TRBJ2-1
CASSPRTSGDSDEQFF
TGTGCCAGCAGCCCCCGGACTAGCGGAGATAGCGATGAGCAGTTCTTC
>16|-|TRBV15|-|TRBJ1-2
CATSRGGAESINGYTF
TGTGCCACCAGCAGAGGGGGAGCAGAATCCATCAATGGCTACACCTTC
>15|-|TRBV6-1|-|TRBJ2-7
CASSEWAQAPYEQYF
TGTGCCAGCAGTGAATGGGCCCAAGCCCCCTACGAGCAGTACTTC
>16|once|TRBV9|TRBD1|TRBJ1-1
CASSARDRGLNTEAFF
TGTGCCAGCAGCGCGCGGGACAGGGGATTGAACACTGAAGCTTTCTTT
>14|-|TRBV7-2|-|TRBJ1-6
CASSLFPANSPLHF
TGTGCCAGCAGCTTATTCCCAGCGAATTCACCCCTCCACTTT
>15|-|TRBV11-2|-|TRBJ2-7
CASIPRGARTHEQYF
TGTGCCAGCATCCCCCGGGGGGCGCGTACCCACGAGCAGTACTTC
>13|-|TRBV7-9|TRBD1|TRBJ1-1
CASRRTGGTEAFF
TGTGCCAGCAGACGTACAGGGGGCACTGAAGCTTTCTTT
>17|-|TRBV27|TRBD1|TRBJ2-5
CASSLSGTGGGRKTQYF
TGTGCCAGCAGTTTATCGGGGACAGGGGGCGGTAGAAAGACCCAGTACTTC
>18|-|TRBV4-2|TRBD2|TRBJ2-3
CASSLGLAGGPGTDTQYF
TGTGCCAGCAGCCTTGGACTAGCGGGAGGGCCTGGCACAGATACGCAGTATTTT
>15|-|TRBV9|TRBD1|TRBJ2-5
CASSPRDSQVETQYF
TGTGCCAGCAGCCCCAGGGACAGCCAAGTGGAGACCCAGTACTTC
>13|-|TRBV19|TRBD1|TRBJ2-7
CASSIRTGYEQYF
TGTGCCAGTAGTATAAGGACAGGCTACGAGCAGTACTTC
>13|-|TRBV30|-|TRBJ1-1
CAWSVRGKTEAFF
TGTGCCTGGAGTGTACGCGGTAAGACTGAAGCTTTCTTT
>16|few|TRBV18|TRBD1|TRBJ1-1
CASSQGQSIMNTEAFF
TGTGCCAGCTCACAGGGACAGAGCATCATGAACACTGAAGCTTTCTTT